The sequence of this TCR beta chain was determined in a study of shared clonotypes between healthy human individuals (dated by TCRdb to about 2020). About the full investigation: The cohort included a few men and a couple of women between 18 and 49 years of age. For each donor, CD4 naive and CD4 memory were each given three plates, CD8 naive was given two plates, and CD8 memory was given one plate. The study deeply sequenced blood TCR repertoires of about 5 healthy adults to estimate repertoire size and the extent of clonotype sharing between individuals. To increase sequencing depth and limit assay-specific biases, TCR repertoire library preparation and sequencing were carried out by different laboratories using diverse techniques. Per donor, leukapheresis produced somewhere between about 0.9 and 9.5 billion PBMCs.

Using the deep immunoSEQ assay, TCR CDR3 regions were amplified from genomic DNA by multiplex PCR. Extracted genomic DNA from each cell subset was distributed evenly across all wells of several immunoSEQ 96-well plates, and each plate was treated as a replicate. For sorted subsets, each replicate PCR was loaded with approximately 190 ng genomic DNA, equivalent to 30,000 or so T cell genomes. The purified libraries were quantified using a Qubit 3.0 fluorometer, sized with a Bioanalyzer 2100, and then quantified again using the KAPA Library Quantification kit. Every immunoSEQ 96-well plate was sequenced on a dedicated single-read 150-cycle Illumina NextSeq 550 flow cell. As for the authors' bioinformatics: Because the immunoSEQ output held only junctional sequences and lacked quality scores, the filtering could not match the filtering applied to full-length reads. To assign V/J genes and CDR3, sequences were annotated against IMGT germline references using PyIR, a Python wrapper for IgBLAST v1.9. Reads with weak V/J assignments (E-value above 1e-6), missing CDR3, stop codons, out-of-frame junctions, or ambiguous translated residues were removed. V3J clonotypes were defined by identical inferred V gene, J gene, and CDR3 amino acid sequence. The percentage overlap between two repertoires was calculated by dividing the number of shared unique clonotypes by the size of the smaller repertoire. RTK rarefaction, the Chao1 estimator, and Recon v2.1 estimates of unobserved clonotypes were used to assess repertoire richness. For all TCRbeta clonotypes obtained by the gDNA method from a few donors, generation probabilities were computed with OLGA. Drawn from immuneACCESS, this table holds only the in-frame rearrangements with V and J called that TCRdb kept. Clones are partly lost; checked studies trace under half to an unresolved V gene and leave the rest unexplained. The V and J calls and clone size were taken over from that table, and D and trimming were inferred from the DNA. The sample includes about 1.1 million clones, with approximately 80% observed a single time. Approximately 0.5% of the sample comes from the top ten.

Of note for this clone: Its antigen has not been determined. Within one base of it there is no much larger clone, and no base qualities were kept.

The donors were healthy, HIV-negative adults with no recently reported acute infections or vaccinations. All donors were Caucasian adults living in Nashville, Tennessee, USA. Magnetic negative selection was used to enrich CD4+ T cells, after which naive cells were positively selected on CD45RA and the negative fraction became the memory subset. After blood collection by leukapheresis, PBMCs were isolated using Ficoll-Histopaque density gradient centrifugation and then cryopreserved in the vapor phase of liquid nitrogen. Purity and quantity of every magnetically sorted T cell population were checked by analytical flow cytometry. Genomic DNA was isolated from every sorted fraction and measured by UV absorbance on a Nanodrop 2000c. V gives up 3 bases and J gives up 0 bases, and the segment between their germline ends measures 9 bases. The CDR3, cysteine through phenylalanine, is 14 amino acids long. Of the read, only the CDR3 DNA is kept; its 42 bases are in frame from base 1. Looking up the germline V gene yields CDR1 SGDLS and CDR2 YYNGEE.

What the work shows at the level of the full study, not this receptor alone: Incomplete sequencing was indicated by rarefaction of sorted-subset datasets, despite the large sequencing depth. Pairwise subsampling led to the expectation that sequencing depth would affect the degree of clonotype sharing among donors. Sampling was limited to blood, and TCR repertoires in tissue likely differ from TCR repertoires in blood. The genetic and exposure-history diversity represented was limited by the small number of donors. Naive subsets generally had larger estimated clonotype richness than memory subsets. When several donors were compared, the shared fraction of clonotypes was 5% to 6.5% for naive CD4, more than 3% for naive CD8, about 2.4% for memory CD4, and 0.35% to 0.4% for memory CD8. Compared with non-shared clonotypes, the clonotypes found in all four sorted-subset donors had higher generation probabilities.

The chain was built from TRBV9 and TRBJ1-1, and perhaps TRBD1 as D gene, on 6 matching bases. The source of this sequence is a man between 18 and 29 years old in good health. Some clones in this sample may be carry-over from other donors' samples. Input material: memory CD4+ T cells from PBMCs. The intended sense of this specimen's cell subset or site label: CD45RA-negative fraction. The bases are TGTGCCAGCAGCGCGGACAGCGTGAACACTGAAGCTTTCTTT. Its product reads: CASSADSVNTEAFF.